Below, 17 T cell receptor beta chains from the same sample are listed, as sequenced in a study of cytomegalovirus exposure and HLA in healthy donors (dated by TCRdb to the late 2010s). Preparation of the library involved the immunoSEQ multiplex PCR assay. The multiplex PCR relied on a mix of 60 forward primers for TCR Vbeta segments and 13 reverse primers for TCR Jbeta segments. TCRdb re-hosts the immuneACCESS table, in-frame sequences only. Its copies lack some clones; in the studies checked, an unresolved V gene accounts for under half of them, and the cause for the rest is not known. In this sample the table shows 100,000 to 150,000 clones, 60% to 80% of which occur a single time. Approximately 0.86% of the sample rests with the top ten. Sequenced input: PBMCs. These receptors were collected from a woman aged 55-69 years in good health and CMV-seronegative.

In this sample, this clone turned up once. The rearrangement links TRBV7-9 to TRBJ1-4; D is perhaps TRBD1 (6 bases). The CDR3 sequence is 14 residues long. Between the trimmed V and J ends, which lost 4 bases and 8 bases, there was a span of 14 bases. From germline, CDR1 is SEHNR and CDR2 FQNEAQ (reference sequence). The CDR3 DNA follows: TGTGCCAGCAGCTCAGGGGATCTGGGGGAAAAACTGTTTTTT. This sequence encodes CASSSGDLGEKLFF.

This clone is a singleton in its sample. The chain links TRBV5-1 to TRBJ2-1; 12 bases fit TRBD2. Germline V CDR1 and CDR2: SGHRS, YFSETQ. The CDR3 sequence is 17 residues long. V lost 4 bases, J lost 7 bases, and 12 bases stayed unmatched. CDR3 sequence: CASSKGLAGPSGNEQFF. The CDR3 bases are TGCGCCAGCAGCAAGGGACTAGCGGGTCCCTCGGGGAATGAGCAGTTCTTC.

The rearrangement links TRBV2 to TRBJ2-6; 8 positions agree with TRBD2. Germline values: CDR1 SNHLY, CDR2 FYNNEI. The V and J ends lost 8 bases and 3 bases, in that order; junction bases with no gene match: 9. The length of the CDR3 is 16 residues. CDR3 sequence reads: CASSPAGVVGANVLTF. CDR3 in DNA: TGTGCCAGCTCGCCAGCGGGAGTTGTTGGGGCCAACGTCCTGACTTTC.

This chain joins TRBV4-1 and TRBJ1-5; D ambiguous. The V gene's germline CDR1 is MGHRA and CDR2 YSYEKL. The V and J ends lost 5 bases and 7 bases respectively, with 12 bases between them. The CDR3 sequence is 13 residues long. Here the CDR3 reads CASSIMTGQPQHF. In DNA form, the CDR3 reads TGCGCCAGCAGCATCATGACGGGACAGCCCCAGCATTTT.

This sequence joins TRBV9 and TRBJ1-2, with a possible D match to TRBD1 (6 bases). Per the germline V gene, CDR1 is SGDLS and CDR2 is YYNGEE. Trimming pared 0 bases from V and 0 bases from J, leaving 9 bases between. The CDR3 is made up of 15 amino acids. CDR3 sequence: CASSVGQAANYGYTF. DNA for the CDR3: TGTGCCAGCAGCGTAGGACAGGCCGCTAACTATGGCTACACCTTC.

The count of this clone is one. This chain connects TRBV14 to TRBJ1-2; D uncertain. With 4 bases removed from V and 5 bases from J, the gap between germline ends came to 8 bases. CDR3 length equals 12 residues. The germline V gene has CDR1 SGHDN and CDR2 FVKESK. The CDR3 DNA is TGTGCCAGCAGCCTCGGACTTTATGGCTACACCTTC. Amino acids: CASSLGLYGYTF.

In regard to this clone: This sample also contains other DNA sequences that code for the same CDR3. This chain connects TRBV5-1 to TRBJ1-4; TRBD1 matches at 10 bases. The length of the CDR3 is 15 residues. The V gene's germline CDR1 is SGHRS and CDR2 YFSETQ. V gave up 0 bases and J gave up 7 bases; unmatched junction bases: 3. In DNA form, the CDR3 reads TGCGCCAGCAGCTTGGGGGACAGGGGACCTGAAAAACTGTTTTTT. Its translation is CASSLGDRGPEKLFF.

This clone was counted a few times. This chain uses TRBV28 with TRBJ2-3; 7 bases are shared with TRBD2. Germline V CDR1 and CDR2: MDHEN, SYDVKM. The CDR3 loop spans 14 amino acids. The V segment lost 3 bases and the J segment 4 bases; nucleotides outside the gene matches: 4. The CDR3 is CASSFQRGADTQYF. The CDR3 DNA reads TGTGCCAGCAGTTTTCAACGGGGGGCAGATACGCAGTATTTT.

A few counts support this clone. The J gene is TRBJ2-7, the V gene TRBV7-3, with 7 positions matching TRBD1. After removal of 5 bases from V and 3 bases from J, the junction contained 7 bases not matched to a gene. The CDR3 spans 14 residues. Germline V gene data show CDR1 as SGHTA and CDR2 as FQGTGA. The CDR3 sequence is CASSQGGRGYEQYF. CDR3 bases: TGTGCCAGCAGCCAAGGGGGCAGGGGCTACGAGCAGTACTTC.

This clone was seen more than once but under ten times. The V and J genes are TRBV27 and TRBJ2-1; possible D gene TRBD1, 5 bases. CDR3 length equals 16 residues. Per the germline V gene, CDR1 is MNHEY and CDR2 is SMNVEV (reference sequence). V lost 8 bases and J 5 bases, leaving 22 bases between the germline ends. The DNA for the CDR3 is TGTGCCAGCTCAGGGCTAGACGCAAGACCTCACAATGAGCAGTTCTTC. This gives the protein CASSGLDARPHNEQFF.

This chain uses TRBV27 with TRBJ1-1; maybe TRBD1 (5 bases). V lost 3 bases, J lost 5 bases, and 19 bases lay in between. Per germline, CDR1 MNHEY and CDR2 SMNVEV (reference sequence). CDR3 length equals 16 residues. This CDR3 reads CASSLGVGRRGTEAFF. CDR3 nucleotide sequence: TGTGCCAGCAGTTTGGGGGTGGGAAGGCGGGGGACTGAAGCTTTCTTT.

CDR3 loop: CSVVGVMNTEAFF. Here the CDR3 DNA reads TGCAGCGTTGTCGGGGTCATGAACACTGAAGCTTTCTTT. The chain has TRBV29-1 and TRBJ1-1; D gene uncertain. V lost 4 bases, J lost 0 bases, and 9 bases lay in between. CDR1 and CDR2 (germline): SQVTM, ANQGSEA. CDR3 length: 13 amino acids.

This clone was recorded once. The chain uses TRBV7-8 and TRBJ1-2; D is possibly TRBD1 (5 bases). This CDR3 has 14 amino acids. The V gene lost 5 bases and the J gene lost 5 bases, with 15 bases spanning the gap. CDR1 SGHVS and CDR2 FQNEAQ come from the germline V gene. The CDR3 here is CASSPGAGGYGYTF. CDR3 sequence (DNA): TGTGCCAGCAGCCCCGGGGCGGGGGGATATGGCTACACCTTC. Using reference TRBV7-8 and TRBJ1-2 for the parts outside the CDR3, the full variable domain is GAGVSQSPRYKVAKRGQDVALRCDPISGHVSLFWYQQALGQGPEFLTYFQNEAQLDKSGLPSDRFFAERPEGSVSTLKIQRTQQEDSAVYLCASSPGAGGYGYTFGSGTRLTVV.

In nucleotides, the CDR3 is TGTGCCAGCAGGGCCGGGGACACCGTATACGGGTATAACACAGATACGCAGTATTTT. Amino acids: CASRAGDTVYGYNTDTQYF. This chain joins TRBV2 and TRBJ2-3; D may be TRBD1 (6 bases). V gave up 6 bases and J gave up 2 bases, with 27 bases separating them. The CDR3 runs 19 residues. The germline V gene encodes CDR1 SNHLY and CDR2 FYNNEI.

V usage is TRBV30 and J usage is TRBJ1-5; a possible D gene is TRBD1 (6 bases). The length of the CDR3 is 13 residues. The V and J ends lost 0 bases and 5 bases respectively, with 8 bases between them. Germline V gene data show CDR1 as GTSNPN and CDR2 as SVGIG (reference sequence). The CDR3 sequence is CAWSVGGDQPQHF. In nucleotides, the CDR3 is TGTGCCTGGAGTGTAGGGGGAGATCAGCCCCAGCATTTT. The full variable domain, completed using reference TRBV30 and TRBJ1-5, is SQTIHQWPATLVQPVGSPLSLECTVEGTSNPNLYWYRQAAGRGLQLLFYSVGIGQISSEVPQNLSASRPQDRQFILSSKKLLLSDSGFYLCAWSVGGDQPQHFGDGTRLSIL.

The rearrangement joins TRBV11-3 to TRBJ2-3; D call uncertain. The germline CDR1 and CDR2 sequences are SGHNT and YENEEA. The CDR3 runs to 15 residues. Trimming shortened V by 1 base and J by 0 bases, and 8 bases separated the two germline ends. This CDR3 reads CASSLAPGSTDTQYF. DNA for the CDR3: TGTGCCAGCAGCTTAGCCCCCGGTAGCACAGATACGCAGTATTTT.

Remarks on this clone: A junction end diverges from the germline sequence, so it may reflect a read error. Other DNA sequences from this sample encode an identical CDR3 as well. The V gene is TRBV7-6, the J gene TRBJ2-5, with D perhaps matching TRBD2 (6 bases). CDR1 and CDR2 (germline): SGHVS, FNYEAQ. CDR3 length: 15 amino acids. CDR3 coding DNA: TGTGACAGCAGCTACAACTCGGGACTTCGGGAGACCCAGTACTTC. Its protein is CDSSYNSGLRETQYF.